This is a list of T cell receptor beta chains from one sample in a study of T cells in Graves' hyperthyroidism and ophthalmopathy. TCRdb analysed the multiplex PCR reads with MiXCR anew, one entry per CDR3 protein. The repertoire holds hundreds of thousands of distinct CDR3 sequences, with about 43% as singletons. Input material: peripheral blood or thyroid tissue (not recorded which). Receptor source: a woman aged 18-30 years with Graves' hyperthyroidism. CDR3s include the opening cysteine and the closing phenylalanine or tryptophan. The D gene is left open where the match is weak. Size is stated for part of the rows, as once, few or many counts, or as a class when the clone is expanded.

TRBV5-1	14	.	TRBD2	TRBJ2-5	CASAAASGKETQYF	TGCGCCAGCGCAGCAGCTAGCGGGAAGGAGACCCAGTACTTC
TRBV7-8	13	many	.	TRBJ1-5	CASSLYRNQPQHF	TGTGCCAGCAGCTTATACAGGAATCAGCCCCAGCATTTT
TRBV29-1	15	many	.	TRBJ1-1	CSVEGQGPLNTEAFF	TGCAGCGTTGAAGGGCAGGGGCCATTGAACACTGAAGCTTTCTTT
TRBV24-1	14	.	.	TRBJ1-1	CATSDPRWNTEAFF	TGTGCCACCAGTGACCCTAGATGGAACACTGAAGCTTTCTTT
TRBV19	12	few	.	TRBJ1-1	CASSMGTTEAFF	TGTGCCAGTAGTATGGGCACGACTGAAGCTTTCTTT
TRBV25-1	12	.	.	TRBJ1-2	CAKTDLGYGYTF	TGTGCCAAGACGGACCTCGGCTATGGCTACACCTTC
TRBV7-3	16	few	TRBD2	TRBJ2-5	CASSLTGLASQETQYF	TGTGCCAGCAGCTTAACGGGACTAGCGTCGCAAGAGACCCAGTACTTC
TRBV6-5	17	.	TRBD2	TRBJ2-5	CASSYNSGSTHQETQYF	TGTGCCAGCAGTTACAATAGCGGGAGCACCCACCAAGAGACCCAGTACTTC
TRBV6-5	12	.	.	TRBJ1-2	CASSYSEGSYTF	TGTGCCAGCAGTTACTCGGAGGGATCCTACACCTTC
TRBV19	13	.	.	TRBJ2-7	CASRMLGTYEQYF	TGTGCCAGTAGGATGTTGGGAACCTACGAGCAGTACTTC
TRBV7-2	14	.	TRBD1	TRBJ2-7	CASSTHRGSYEQYF	TGTGCCAGCAGCACCCACAGGGGGAGCTACGAGCAGTACTTC
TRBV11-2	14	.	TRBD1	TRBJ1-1	CASSPAQGGTEAFF	TGTGCCAGCAGCCCGGCACAGGGGGGTACTGAAGCTTTCTTT
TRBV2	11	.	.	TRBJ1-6	CASGEALGLHF	TGTGCCAGCGGTGAGGCGTTGGGCCTCCACTTT
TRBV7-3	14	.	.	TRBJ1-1	CANRLEPSGTEAFF	TGTGCCAACAGACTTGAACCGAGCGGCACTGAAGCTTTCTTT
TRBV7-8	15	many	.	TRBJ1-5	CASSLADSSNQPQHF	TGTGCCAGCAGCTTGGCCGACAGTAGCAATCAGCCCCAGCATTTT
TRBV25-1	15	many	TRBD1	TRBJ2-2	CASSDLGTGAGELFF	TGTGCCAGCAGTGATCTAGGGACAGGGGCCGGGGAGCTGTTTTTT
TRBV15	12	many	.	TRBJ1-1	CATRGRDTEAFF	TGTGCCACACGGGGGAGGGACACTGAAGCTTTCTTT
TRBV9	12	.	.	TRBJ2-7	CASSQGTGEQYF	TGTGCCAGCAGCCAAGGTACCGGCGAGCAGTACTTC
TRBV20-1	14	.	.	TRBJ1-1	CSASLGPQNTEAFF	TGCAGTGCTAGTCTCGGACCCCAGAACACTGAAGCTTTCTTT
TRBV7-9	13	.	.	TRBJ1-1	CASRAWGNTEAFF	TGTGCCAGCAGGGCCTGGGGAAACACTGAAGCTTTCTTT
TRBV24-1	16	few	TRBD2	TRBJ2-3	CATSDLAGEGTETQYF	TGTGCCACCAGTGATTTAGCGGGAGAAGGCACAGAAACGCAGTATTTT
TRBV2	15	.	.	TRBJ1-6	CASSPRGGDGSPLHF	TGTGCCAGCAGCCCGAGGGGGGGGGACGGATCACCCCTCCACTTT
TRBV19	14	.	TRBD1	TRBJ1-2	CARSDRDFSYGYTF	TGTGCCAGATCGGACAGGGACTTCTCCTATGGCTACACCTTC
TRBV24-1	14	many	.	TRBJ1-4	CATSDRTGSEKLFF	TGTGCCACCAGTGACCGAACCGGGTCCGAAAAACTGTTTTTT
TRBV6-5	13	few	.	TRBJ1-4	CASRRATNEKLFF	TGTGCCAGCCGTCGGGCAACTAATGAAAAACTGTTTTTT
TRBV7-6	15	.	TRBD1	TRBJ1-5	CASSLQGLTGQPQHF	TGTGCCAGCAGCCTACAGGGGTTGACGGGTCAGCCCCAGCATTTT
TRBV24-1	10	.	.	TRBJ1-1	CATSGEEAFF	TGTGCCACCAGTGGGGAGGAAGCTTTCTTT
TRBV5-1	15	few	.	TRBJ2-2	CASSSTGRTTGELFF	TGCGCCAGCAGCTCCACGGGGCGCACAACCGGGGAGCTGTTTTTT
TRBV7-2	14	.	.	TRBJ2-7	CASSLGHGVYEQYF	TGTGCCAGCAGCTTAGGTCATGGGGTCTACGAGCAGTACTTC
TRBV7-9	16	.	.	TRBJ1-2	CASSLTYRGRDYGYTF	TGTGCCAGCAGCTTAACATACCGGGGACGGGACTATGGCTACACCTTC
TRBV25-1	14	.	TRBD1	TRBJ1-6	CASGRGQADSPLHF	TGTGCCTCGGGGCGTGGACAGGCGGATTCACCCCTCCACTTT
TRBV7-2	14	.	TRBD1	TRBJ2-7	CASGKGQGFYEQYF	TGTGCCAGCGGAAAAGGACAGGGGTTTTACGAGCAGTACTTC
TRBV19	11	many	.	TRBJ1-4	CASRGGRELFF	TGTGCCAGCCGAGGGGGACGGGAACTGTTTTTT
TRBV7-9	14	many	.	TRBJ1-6	CASSLQGFNSPLHF	TGTGCCAGCAGCTTACAAGGGTTCAATTCACCCCTCCACTTT
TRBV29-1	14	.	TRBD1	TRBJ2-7	CSVTRDRAHYEQYF	TGCAGCGTTACCCGCGACAGGGCACACTACGAGCAGTACTTC
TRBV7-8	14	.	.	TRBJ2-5	CASSPRLGGGTQYF	TGTGCCAGCAGCCCTAGACTCGGCGGTGGGACCCAGTACTTC
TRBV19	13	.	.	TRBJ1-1	CASNMGTNTEAFF	TGTGCCAGTAATATGGGTACGAACACTGAAGCTTTCTTT
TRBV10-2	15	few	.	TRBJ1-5	CASSEEGLSNQPQHF	TGCGCCAGCAGTGAGGAGGGGCTAAGCAATCAGCCCCAGCATTTT
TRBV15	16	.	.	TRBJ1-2	CATSRSRDGANYDYTF	TGTGCCACCAGCAGGTCCCGGGACGGCGCGAACTATGACTACACCTTC
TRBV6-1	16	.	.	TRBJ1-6	CASRDYTGYSSSPLHF	TGTGCCAGCAGGGATTATACTGGATATTCTTCTTCACCCCTCCACTTT
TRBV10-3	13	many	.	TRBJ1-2	CASRFDSNYGYTF	TGTGCCAGCAGGTTCGACAGCAACTATGGCTACACCTTC
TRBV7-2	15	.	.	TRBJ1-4	CASSLVGTPPEKLFF	TGTGCCAGCAGCTTAGTAGGGACCCCGCCCGAAAAACTGTTTTTT
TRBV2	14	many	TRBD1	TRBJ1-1	CARKGQGANTEAFF	TGTGCCAGGAAGGGACAGGGGGCGAACACTGAAGCTTTCTTT
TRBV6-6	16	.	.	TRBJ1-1	CASSEGTTLMNTEAFF	TGTGCCAGCAGTGAAGGGACAACTCTCATGAACACTGAAGCTTTCTTT
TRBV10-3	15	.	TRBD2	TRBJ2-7	CATARTSGSWYEQYF	TGTGCCACCGCAAGGACTAGCGGGAGTTGGTACGAGCAGTACTTC
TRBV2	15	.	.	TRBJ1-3	CASRPAGSSGNTIYF	TGTGCCAGCAGGCCCGCCGGATCCTCTGGAAACACCATATATTTT
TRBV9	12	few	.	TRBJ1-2	CASSVAGNGYTF	TGTGCCAGCAGCGTAGCCGGGAATGGCTACACCTTC
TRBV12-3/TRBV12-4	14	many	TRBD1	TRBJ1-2	CASRPRTGIYGYTF	TGTGCCAGCAGACCCCGGACAGGGATCTATGGCTACACCTTC
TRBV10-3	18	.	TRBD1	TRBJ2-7	CAISVLSTTGTGGYEQYF	TGTGCCATCAGTGTACTGTCCACAACCGGGACAGGGGGCTACGAGCAGTACTTC
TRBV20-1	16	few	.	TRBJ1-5	CSAGTWTDHSNQPQHF	TGCAGTGCTGGTACTTGGACAGACCATAGCAATCAGCCCCAGCATTTT
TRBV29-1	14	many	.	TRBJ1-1	CSVEFPGMNTEAFF	TGCAGCGTTGAATTTCCAGGGATGAACACTGAAGCTTTCTTT
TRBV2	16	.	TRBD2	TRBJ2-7	CASNTPLAGVTYEQYF	TGTGCCAGCAATACCCCTCTAGCGGGAGTTACCTACGAGCAGTACTTC
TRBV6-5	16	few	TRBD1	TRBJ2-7	CASSYSSSGQGYEQYF	TGTGCCAGCAGTTACTCGAGTAGTGGACAGGGCTACGAGCAGTACTTC